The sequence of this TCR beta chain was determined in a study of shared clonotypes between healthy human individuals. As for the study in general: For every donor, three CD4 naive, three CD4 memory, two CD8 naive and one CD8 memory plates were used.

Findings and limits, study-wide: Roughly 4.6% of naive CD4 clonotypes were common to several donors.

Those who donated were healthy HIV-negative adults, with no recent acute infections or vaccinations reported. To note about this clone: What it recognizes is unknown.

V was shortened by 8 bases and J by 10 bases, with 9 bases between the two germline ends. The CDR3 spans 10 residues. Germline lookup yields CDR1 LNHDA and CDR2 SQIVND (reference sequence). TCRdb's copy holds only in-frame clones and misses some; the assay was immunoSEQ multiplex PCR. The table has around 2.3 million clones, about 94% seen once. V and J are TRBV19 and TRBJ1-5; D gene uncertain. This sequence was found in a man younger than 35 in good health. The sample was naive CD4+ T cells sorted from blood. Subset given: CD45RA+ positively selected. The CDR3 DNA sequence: TGTGCCAGTGGTGGGCACCCCCAGCATTTT. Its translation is CASGGHPQHF.